These 25 T cell receptor beta chains were sequenced from one sample in a study of cytomegalovirus exposure and HLA in healthy donors listed by TCRdb under 2017. The library was prepared using the immunoSEQ multiplex PCR assay. For the multiplex PCR, a mixture combining 60 forward primers for TCR Vbeta segments and 13 reverse primers for TCR Jbeta segments was used. TCRdb took over this immuneACCESS table, retaining in-frame rearrangements with V and J assigned. Such tables are incomplete; in checked studies, under half of the missing clones stem from an unresolved V gene, and the remainder is unexplained. Present in this sample are about 94,000 clones, roughly three quarters of which were seen just once. The ten biggest clones cover about 4% of the sample. The specimen sequenced was PBMCs. Every receptor here comes from a young man in good health and CMV-seronegative.

This chain uses TRBV7-8 with TRBJ1-3; 7 bases line up with TRBD1. Germline V gene data show CDR1 as SGHVS and CDR2 as FQNEAQ. The CDR3 has 15 amino acids. Trimming cost V 3 bases and J 4 bases; bases outside gene matches: 6. CDR3 region: CASSFEGALGNTIYF. The CDR3, as DNA: TGTGCCAGCAGCTTCGAGGGGGCGTTAGGAAACACCATATATTTT.

CDR3 loop: CASTRDTAQPQHF. Here the CDR3 DNA reads TGTGCCAGCACCAGAGACACAGCTCAGCCCCAGCATTTT. The chain joins TRBV6-5 to TRBJ1-5; D gene unclear. V shed 7 bases and J shed 6 bases, with 13 bases lying between them. The CDR3 spans 13 residues. Germline loops: CDR1 MNHEY, CDR2 SVGAGI.

The chain recombines TRBV5-1 with TRBJ2-1; TRBD1 matches 7 bases. From germline, CDR1 is SGHRS and CDR2 YFSETQ. J lost 2 bases, V lost 3 bases, and 2 bases had no gene match. CDR3 size: 14 residues. As DNA, the CDR3 is TGCGCCAGCAGCTCCCAGGGGGCCTACAATGAGCAGTTCTTC. Its protein is CASSSQGAYNEQFF.

In its sample, this clone was seen a few times. The chain is built from TRBV7-9 and TRBJ2-2, with TRBD1 as a possible D gene (6 bases). This CDR3 has 16 residues. Germline CDR1 is SEHNR and CDR2 is FQNEAQ (reference sequence). V was clipped by 1 base and J by 2 bases, with 11 bases between them. CDR3 region: CASSLVSGVNTGELFF. The DNA for the CDR3 is TGTGCCAGCAGCTTAGTGTCAGGGGTTAACACCGGGGAGCTGTTTTTT.

This chain joins TRBV5-1 and TRBJ2-7, with D possibly matching TRBD2 (5 bases). Germline CDR1 is SGHRS and CDR2 is YFSETQ. This CDR3 has 14 amino acids. Trimming removed 1 base at V and 3 bases at J, with 11 bases between. CDR3 sequence (DNA): TGCGCCAGCAGCTTGACGGGAAAAGACTACGAGCAGTACTTC. This codes for CASSLTGKDYEQYF.

This sequence joins TRBV2 and TRBJ1-1; weak D call: TRBD1 (5 bases). This CDR3 contains 15 residues. The V gene's germline CDR1 is SNHLY and CDR2 FYNNEI. V shed 1 base and J shed 2 bases, with 11 bases lying between them. CDR3 sequence: CASSEGWGLNTEAFF. In nucleotides, the CDR3 is TGTGCCAGCAGTGAAGGGTGGGGCCTTAACACTGAAGCTTTCTTT.

The chain recombines TRBV30 with TRBJ2-2, with D tentatively TRBD2 (5 bases). Germline CDR1 reads GTSNPN; CDR2 reads SVGIG (reference sequence). The V end lost 5 bases, the J end lost 6 bases, and 7 bases lay between the germline ends. The CDR3 runs 11 residues. For the CDR3, the DNA is TGTGCCTGGGAGGAGGCCGGGGAGCTGTTTTTT. As protein: CAWEEAGELFF.

CDR3: CASSLDRGLNTEAFF. DNA for the CDR3: TGTGCCAGCAGTCTGGACAGGGGACTGAACACTGAAGCTTTCTTT. The chain has TRBV28 and TRBJ1-1; 9 bases are shared with TRBD1. Per germline, CDR1 MDHEN and CDR2 SYDVKM. This CDR3 has 15 residues. Trimming took 5 bases from V and 0 from J; bases not matched to a gene: 4.

V usage is TRBV27 and J usage is TRBJ1-6; D remains ambiguous. The V gene's germline CDR1 is MNHEY and CDR2 SMNVEV (reference sequence). V lost 7 bases, J lost 7 bases, and 11 bases lay in between. The CDR3 length is 13 residues. CDR3 region: CASTHRENSPLHF. CDR3 nucleotides: TGTGCCAGCACCCACAGAGAGAATTCACCCCTCCACTTT.

This chain joins TRBV4-2 and TRBJ1-5; 7 nucleotides line up with TRBD1. The CDR3 totals 15 residues. Trimming cost V 0 bases and J 9 bases; bases outside gene matches: 8. Germline V lookup: CDR1 LGHNA, CDR2 YNFKEQ. The CDR3 nucleotides read TGTGCCAGCAGCCAAGATTCCACAGGGGTGGGGCCCCAGCATTTT. Encoded protein: CASSQDSTGVGPQHF.

V is TRBV5-6 and J is TRBJ2-3; 7 positions match TRBD1. The CDR3 loop spans 14 amino acids. After removal of 3 bases from V and 1 base from J, the junction contained 2 bases not matched to a gene. The germline V gene has CDR1 SGHDT and CDR2 YYEEEE. The CDR3: CASSWGQRTDTQYF. The CDR3 nucleotides read TGTGCCAGCAGCTGGGGACAGCGCACAGATACGCAGTATTTT.

This clone occurred once. The V and J genes are TRBV7-2 and TRBJ2-3; 7 nucleotides match TRBD1. After removal of 5 bases from V and 1 base from J, the junction contained 12 bases not matched to a gene. The CDR3 has 17 amino acids. Germline CDR1 SGHTA, CDR2 FQGNSA. The CDR3 region is CASSPDRDLTGTDTQYF. Here the CDR3 DNA reads TGTGCCAGCAGCCCCGACAGGGACCTAACGGGCACAGATACGCAGTATTTT.

V usage is TRBV30 and J usage is TRBJ2-7, with D perhaps TRBD2 (5 bases). CDR3 length: 13 amino acids. The V gene lost 4 bases and the J gene lost 4 bases, with 14 bases spanning the gap. Germline-derived CDR1 and CDR2 are GTSNPN and SVGIG (reference sequence). The CDR3 loop is CAWNRGEGYEQYF. CDR3 bases: TGTGCCTGGAACCGGGGAGAAGGGTACGAGCAGTACTTC.

This clone showed up just a few times. This chain links TRBV30 with TRBJ1-5; 8 bases line up with TRBD1. In germline, CDR1 is GTSNPN, CDR2 SVGIG (reference sequence). Trimming removed 5 bases from V and 6 bases from J; junction bases left unmatched: 6. The CDR3 is 13 residues long. This chain's CDR3 is CAWSRQGRQPQHF. The CDR3 DNA follows: TGTGCCTGGTCAAGACAGGGGCGTCAGCCCCAGCATTTT.

The chain joins TRBV4-2 to TRBJ1-2, with 7 bases lining up with TRBD1. Germline V gene data show CDR1 as LGHNA and CDR2 as YNFKEQ. The length of the CDR3 is 15 residues. J was trimmed by 2 bases and V by 4 bases; bases with no gene match: 7. The CDR3 nucleotides are TGTGCCAGCAGCCGCTCAGGGGGGTGGAACTATGGCTACACCTTC. It codes for CASSRSGGWNYGYTF.

The V and J genes are TRBV14 and TRBJ1-2, with D possibly matching TRBD1 (6 bases). Looked up from germline, CDR1 is SGHDN and CDR2 is FVKESK. The CDR3 extends over 14 amino acids. Trimming took 4 bases from V and 6 from J, leaving 15 bases between them. CDR3 amino acids: CASSPATGSDGYTF. CDR3 bases: TGTGCCAGCAGCCCTGCGACAGGCTCGGATGGCTACACCTTC.

A few counts support this clone. This chain joins TRBV19 and TRBJ2-1, with TRBD2 matching over 7 bases. CDR1 LNHDA and CDR2 SQIVND come from the germline V gene (reference sequence). Trimming cost V 3 bases and J 4 bases; bases outside gene matches: 9. The CDR3 contains 16 residues. CDR3: CASSIVGEGRYNEQFF. CDR3 DNA: TGTGCCAGTAGTATTGTGGGGGAGGGCCGTTACAATGAGCAGTTCTTC.

This clone was recorded once. The chain recombines TRBV12-5 with TRBJ1-1; TRBD1 might be the D (6 bases). From germline, CDR1 is LGHNT and CDR2 FRNRAP. The V end lost 1 base, the J end lost 9 bases, and 15 bases lay between the germline ends. This CDR3 is 14 amino acids long. The DNA for the CDR3 is TGTGCTAGTGGTTTGGGAGGCGGCGGGGGGCAAGCTTTCTTT. This sequence encodes CASGLGGGGGQAFF.

The chain uses TRBV11-2 and TRBJ1-1; the match to TRBD1 covers 12 bases. CDR3 length: 15 residues. V shed 4 bases, J shed 1 base, and the junction held 1 base outside the gene matches. Germline loops: CDR1 SGHAT, CDR2 FQNNGV. For the CDR3, the DNA is TGTGCCAGCAGCTGGGACAGGGGGCAGAACACTGAAGCTTTCTTT. This codes for CASSWDRGQNTEAFF.

This clone was seen just once. The genes are TRBV10-2 and TRBJ1-5, with TRBD1 matching over 9 bases. This CDR3 has 13 amino acids. From germline, CDR1 is WSHSY and CDR2 SAAADI. The J segment lost 6 bases and the V segment lost 5 bases, leaving 2 bases of the junction unmatched. The CDR3 DNA reads as TGCGCCAGCAGTACACAGGGGGCTCAGCCCCAGCATTTT. The encoded protein is CASSTQGAQPQHF.

Only a few counts were recorded for this clone. The rearrangement uses TRBV4-3 and TRBJ1-2, with D possibly TRBD1 on 6 matching bases. The CDR3 sequence is 15 residues long. CDR1 and CDR2 from the germline V gene are LGHNA and YSLEER. Trimming cost V 2 bases and J 7 bases, with 17 bases left between them. The CDR3 nucleotides are TGCGCCAGCAGCCAAAGGGAAGGACAGCCCGGTGGCTACACCTTC. It encodes CASSQREGQPGGYTF.

V usage is TRBV10-3 and J usage is TRBJ1-2; D is uncertain. Germline CDR1 reads ENHRY; CDR2 reads SYGVKD. V was pared by 0 bases and J by 3 bases, with 17 bases between. There are 17 residues in the CDR3. The CDR3, as DNA: TGTGCCATCAGTGAGTCGATGTGGGAGAACTCCGACTATGGCTACACCTTC. Translating it yields CAISESMWENSDYGYTF.

This clone was picked up one time. The chain couples TRBV29-1 to TRBJ2-1, with TRBD2 matching 7 bases. The CDR3 is 13 residues long. The junction had 4 bases not matched to a gene; V was cut back by 3 bases and J by 5 bases. CDR1 and CDR2 (germline): SQVTM, ANQGSEA. CDR3 DNA: TGCAGCGTTGAGTACCGGGGGGACAATGAGCAGTTCTTC. Its protein is CSVEYRGDNEQFF.

V gene TRBV15 combines with J gene TRBJ2-1, with D possibly matching TRBD1 (5 bases). The length of the CDR3 is 17 residues. CDR1 LNHNV and CDR2 YYDKDF come from the germline V gene (reference sequence). Trimming pared 3 bases from V and 1 base from J, leaving 16 bases between. Here the CDR3 DNA reads TGTGCCACCAGCAGGTCGGGTAGTCAGGGTTCCTACAATGAGCAGTTCTTC. Its translation: CATSRSGSQGSYNEQFF.

The chain links TRBV28 to TRBJ1-5; TRBD1 aligns across 7 bases. The junction had 4 bases not matched to a gene; V was cut back by 7 bases and J by 4 bases. This CDR3 contains 13 residues. The germline CDR1 and CDR2 sequences are MDHEN and SYDVKM. The CDR3, as DNA: TGTGCCAGCACTGCGACAGGGAATCAGCCCCAGCATTTT. Amino acid sequence: CASTATGNQPQHF.